The TCR beta chain under discussion was sequenced for a study of shared clonotypes between healthy human individuals. Overall study context: Used for every donor were three CD4 naive, three CD4 memory, two CD8 naive and one CD8 memory plate.

The CDR3 sequence is 14 residues long. Trimming cost V 3 bases and J 5 bases, with 13 bases left between them. Germline-derived CDR1 and CDR2 are SNHLY and FYNNEI. Study-wide results and caveats: Compared with memory subsets, naive subsets generally had larger estimated richness. Several donors held about 5% of naive CD4 clonotypes in common.

Methods used by the authors: Junction-only sequences without quality scores were provided by ImmunoSEQ, so filtering was different. The table came from immunoSEQ multiplex PCR; TCRdb's copy has only in-frame clones and leaves some out. The D gene and trimming were derived from the DNA, and the V and J assignments and clone size from that table. The table records around 1,000,000 clones, roughly 77% of them present only once. In this sample, this clone turned up once. Its antigen is unidentified. The sequence was obtained from a man younger than 30 in good health. Some clones in this sample may be carry-over from other donors' samples. This sequence joins TRBV2 and TRBJ1-2; D is possibly TRBD1 (6 bases). The sample consisted of memory CD4+ T cells from PBMCs. Noted subset: CD45RA-negative fraction. The chain's CDR3 is CASSETGLKYGYTF. CDR3 in DNA: TGTGCCAGCAGTGAGACAGGTTTAAAGTATGGCTACACCTTC.